The 12 T cell receptor beta chains presented below share a single source sample, sequenced in a study of T cell changes during pregnancy in multiple sclerosis. The protocol was immunoSEQ multiplex PCR, while the TCRdb copy is restricted to in-frame clones and leaves out a portion. The sample shows roughly 69,000 clones, roughly 88% of them seen only once. The sample consisted of peripheral blood, taken in the third trimester of pregnancy. The receptor source for this set is a female donor with multiple sclerosis, enrolled in a pregnancy study.

The chain combines TRBV7-6 with TRBJ2-7; the match to TRBD1 covers 10 bases. Germline CDR1 SGHVS, CDR2 FNYEAQ. This CDR3 is built from 15 residues. V was clipped by 2 bases and J by 5 bases; unmatched bases: 6. CDR3 region: CASSLRGQGSNEQYF. The CDR3 DNA follows: TGTGCCAGCAGCTTAAGGGGACAGGGGTCCAACGAGCAGTACTTC.

With regard to this clone: The same CDR3 can be traced to other DNA sequences in this sample. The V and J genes are TRBV7-3 and TRBJ1-1, with a tentative D call TRBD1 (5 bases). The germline V and J ends were trimmed by 0 bases and 3 bases, with 8 bases remaining between them. The germline V gene encodes CDR1 SGHTA and CDR2 FQGTGA. The CDR3 loop spans 14 amino acids. The CDR3 bases are TGTGCCAGCAGCTTAACGGGGGGGGACACTGAAGCTTTCTTT. Translating it yields CASSLTGGDTEAFF.

The chain carries TRBV7-2 and TRBJ1-1; 10 bases agree with TRBD1. CDR3 size: 14 residues. With V trimmed by 4 bases and J by 6 bases, 5 bases remained unmatched. Germline CDR1 is SGHTA and CDR2 is FQGNSA. CDR3 coding DNA: TGTGCCAGCAGCTCCCGGACAGGGGGGGCTGAAGCTTTCTTT. This gives the protein CASSSRTGGAEAFF.

V and J are TRBV29-1 and TRBJ1-1; D not resolved. V lost 4 bases and J lost 0, with 6 bases in between. The CDR3 is 12 residues long. Germline V gives CDR1 SQVTM, CDR2 ANQGSEA. The DNA of the CDR3 is TGCAGCGTTGCACAGATGAACACTGAAGCTTTCTTT. Its protein is CSVAQMNTEAFF.

V and J are TRBV5-4 and TRBJ2-7, with D perhaps matching TRBD1 (6 bases). The CDR3 extends over 15 amino acids. Germline V gene data show CDR1 as SGHNT and CDR2 as YYREEE (reference sequence). The V and J ends lost 0 bases and 0 bases respectively, with 10 bases between them. CDR3 residues: CASSLGRDNSYEQYF. Here the CDR3 DNA reads TGTGCCAGCAGCTTGGGTCGGGACAACTCCTACGAGCAGTACTTC.

This clone showed up just once. This chain connects TRBV29-1 to TRBJ1-2, with 11 bases that match TRBD1. In germline, CDR1 is SQVTM, CDR2 ANQGSEA. This CDR3 comprises 14 residues. Unmatched junction bases numbered 8, after V lost 6 bases and J lost 5 bases. The CDR3 DNA sequence: TGCAGCGTGGGGACAGGGGGGTTTACTTATGGCTACACCTTC. This translates into CSVGTGGFTYGYTF.

The V and J genes are TRBV18 and TRBJ2-7; unclear D gene. Germline V gene lookup returns CDR1 KGHSH and CDR2 LQKENI. The CDR3 covers 14 residues. The ends were cut back, 3 bases at V and 0 bases at J, with 9 bases in the middle. For the CDR3, the DNA is TGTGCCAGCTCACCGGCCCGGAGCTCCTACGAGCAGTACTTC. Its translation: CASSPARSSYEQYF. The full variable domain, rest sourced from reference TRBV18 and TRBJ2-7, is NAGVMQNPRHLVRRRGQEARLRCSPMKGHSHVYWYRQLPEEGLKFMVYLQKENIIDESGMPKERFSAEFPKEGPSILRIQQVVRGDSAAYFCASSPARSSYEQYFGPGTRLTVT.

The gene calls are TRBV27 and TRBJ1-1, with a tentative D call TRBD1 (5 bases). CDR1 MNHEY and CDR2 SMNVEV come from the germline V gene (reference sequence). Trimming removed 2 bases from V and 2 bases from J, with 12 bases in between. This CDR3 has 15 amino acids. Here the CDR3 DNA reads TGTGCCAGCAGTTTAAGTCAGGGTGGAAACACTGAAGCTTTCTTT. It yields the protein CASSLSQGGNTEAFF.

The chain couples TRBV7-8 to TRBJ1-5; D uncertain. This CDR3 spans 15 amino acids. CDR1 and CDR2 (germline): SGHVS, FQNEAQ. V shed 1 base and J shed 3 bases, with 10 bases lying between them. DNA for the CDR3: TGTGCCAGCAGCTTAGTGTCGTTCTCCAATCAGCCCCAGCATTTT. The encoded protein is CASSLVSFSNQPQHF. The whole variable domain, remainder taken from reference TRBV7-8 and TRBJ1-5, is GAGVSQSPRYKVAKRGQDVALRCDPISGHVSLFWYQQALGQGPEFLTYFQNEAQLDKSGLPSDRFFAERPEGSVSTLKIQRTQQEDSAVYLCASSLVSFSNQPQHFGDGTRLSIL.

In this sample, this clone is medium-sized. This chain uses TRBV7-2 with TRBJ2-5, with 8 bases lining up with TRBD2. From germline, CDR1 is SGHTA and CDR2 FQGNSA. V lost 0 bases, J lost 1 base, and 7 bases stayed unmatched. This CDR3 is 17 amino acids long. Here the CDR3 reads CASSLARLAGLQETQYF. The CDR3 bases are TGTGCCAGCAGCTTAGCGCGGCTAGCGGGCCTCCAAGAGACCCAGTACTTC.

V is TRBV9 and J is TRBJ2-5; 12 bases fit TRBD2. The V gene end was trimmed by 0 bases and the J gene end by 1 base; junction bases not matched to a gene: 7. The CDR3 totals 18 residues. Germline V lookup: CDR1 SGDLS, CDR2 YYNGEE. The DNA for the CDR3 is TGTGCCAGCAGCGTAGGGGCTAGCGGGGGGGCAATCCAAGAGACCCAGTACTTC. Its translation is CASSVGASGGAIQETQYF. Drawing the rest from reference TRBV9 and TRBJ2-5, the complete variable domain is DSGVTQTPKHLITATGQRVTLRCSPRSGDLSVYWYQQSLDQGLQFLIQYYNGEERAKGNILERFSAQQFPDLHSELNLSSLELGDSALYFCASSVGASGGAIQETQYFGPGTRLLVL.

The chain is built from TRBV2 and TRBJ2-7; tentatively, D is TRBD1 (6 bases). The germline V and J ends were trimmed by 5 bases and 0 bases, with 11 bases remaining between them. CDR1 SNHLY and CDR2 FYNNEI come from the germline V gene. The CDR3 sequence is 14 residues long. CDR3: CASSPGAFSYEQYF. Written as DNA, the CDR3 is TGTGCCAGCAGTCCAGGGGCCTTCTCCTACGAGCAGTACTTC.